This T cell receptor beta chain was recorded in a study of cytomegalovirus exposure and HLA in healthy donors. 60 Vbeta and 13 Jbeta primers were used in PCR. Generated by immunoSEQ multiplex PCR, the TCRdb table keeps only in-frame clones and is missing some. This sample has over 100,000 clones, with around 84% found just once. This CDR3 spans 15 amino acids. With 0 bases removed from V and 9 bases from J, the gap between germline ends came to 12 bases. Germline values: CDR1 WSHSY, CDR2 SAAADI. The chain links TRBV10-2 to TRBJ1-6; D might be TRBD1 (5 bases). The sequence came from a man aged 25 to 45 in good health and CMV-seropositive. Material: PBMCs. This chain's CDR3 is CASSESVRVGSPLHF. The CDR3 DNA follows: TGCGCCAGCAGTGAGTCGGTCAGGGTGGGTTCACCCCTCCACTTT.